This TCR beta chain was sequenced in a study of PD-1 blockade in classical Hodgkin lymphoma (TCRdb year 2020). Some background on the complete study: Nivolumab dosing was 3 mg/kg intravenously every 2 weeks, continuing until either disease progression or unacceptable toxicity. To define a peripheral blood immune signature of response to PD-1 blockade in classical Hodgkin lymphoma, the study combined TCR beta sequencing with CyTOF. Beyond this particular receptor, the publication reports: Lower diversity was observed in patients in whom nivolumab was started less than 1 year after ASCT, and these patients were excluded from later analyses so that confounding by immune reconstitution would be avoided. A significant rise by C4D1 was seen in CD4+ but not CD8+ TCR diversity (p=0.0027 vs p=0.16), with the rise being most apparent in complete responders (p=0.02). Trial patients with a complete response had baseline diversity similar to that of newly diagnosed patients, while partial responders and progressors had significantly lower diversity. Baseline TCR diversity was reported to be lower in newly diagnosed patients than in healthy donors and to be lower still in relapsed/refractory patients. The study was restricted to a single clinical trial cohort, and the causes of repertoire differences, possibly disease activity or prior therapy, were left undefined.

Including cysteine and phenylalanine, the CDR3 has 16 amino acids. Only CDR3 DNA is held: 48 bases, read in frame from base 1. CDR1 is given as SEHNR and CDR2 as FQNEAQ, both from the germline V gene (reference sequence). V is clipped by 1 base and J by 0 bases, and the sequence between their germline boundaries is 12 bases long. Turning to this clone: Its antigen remains undetermined. Base qualities are not provided; no much larger clone lies one nucleotide away.

The time point label of this sample denotes: cycle 2 day 1 (C2D1) of nivolumab. Every trial patient had relapsed after autologous stem cell transplantation, and cohorts A, B and C differed in prior brentuximab vedotin exposure. The trial cohort was composed of roughly 60 patients with relapsed/refractory classical Hodgkin lymphoma, for whom complete response, partial response or progressive disease was recorded as best overall response. In the multi-cohort phase II CheckMate 205 trial, trial patients received single-agent nivolumab. An independent review committee assessed best overall response by applying the 2007 International Working Group response criteria. PBMCs from the trial were collected at three points: immediately before nivolumab initiation (C1D1), and during therapy at cycle 2 day 1 and cycle 4 day 1. Peripheral blood was collected in 8 mL Vacutainer Cell Preparation Tubes, from which PBMCs were isolated by centrifugation and then cryopreserved.

Genomic DNA was extracted with the Qiagen DNeasy kit from unsorted PBMCs and from negatively selected CD4+ and CD8+ fractions. Amplification of TCR beta CDR3 regions was done by immunoSEQ multiplex PCR with primers that anneal to V and J segments. Amplification bias was minimized using a synthetic immune receptor repertoire, and residual bias was removed computationally after sequencing. In the source study's methods: Repertoire diversity was quantified as the Shannon entropy index using custom Python scripts. Unsorted, CD4+ and CD8+ repertoires were analyzed separately, except in combined analyses where CD4+ and CD8+ sequences were merged in silico. Clonal expansion was defined as a frequency increase of at least 2-fold after treatment compared with C1D1, and clones undetected at baseline were assigned a pseudocount of 0.5. Clones with 0 or 1 copy at C1D1 were defined as singleton clones, while clones with 2 or more copies were defined as non-singleton clones. Clones expanded in unsorted samples were assigned a CD4+, CD8+ or unknown annotation through matching of protein sequences in sorted samples from the same patient. Wilcoxon tests on paired samples were used to test changes in diversity from C1D1 to C4D1. Sourced from immuneACCESS, this table was stored by TCRdb with only in-frame sequences that have V and J called. A share of the clones is absent; for the studies checked, an unresolved V gene accounts for under half, and the remainder has no known explanation. V and J calls and clone size follow that table, whereas D and trimming were derived from the DNA. This sample is represented by 55,000 to 75,000 clones; 70% to 75% of them were singletons. The ten largest make up over 7.5% of the sample.

The origin of this receptor is a human donor with classical Hodgkin lymphoma. In this chain, TRBV7-9 is recombined with TRBJ2-5; the D gene is perhaps TRBD1, from 5 matching bases. The sample here was peripheral blood mononuclear cells (PBMCs), taken before the second cycle of nivolumab. The DNA is TGTGCCAGCAGCTTAGAGGGCAGGGCTGACCAAGAGACCCAGTACTTC. Its amino acids are CASSLEGRADQETQYF.